This entry features one T cell receptor beta chain sequence. Its antigen is still unknown. These data belong to a study of cytomegalovirus exposure and HLA in healthy donors. Whole-study findings and limits: Reports indicated that the classifier achieved high specificity and sensitivity in diagnosing cytomegalovirus status. Cytomegalovirus-associated status was assigned to some 180 TCR beta chains. One later analysis, an examination of the 100 to 150 validation repertoires, found that first-cohort TCR clusters tended to co-occur in them.

With 1 base clipped from V and 7 bases from J, the junction kept 10 bases outside the gene matches. Germline loops: CDR1 LNHDA, CDR2 SQIVND (reference sequence). This CDR3 region has 16 residues. Separation from the approximately 710-subject first cohort characterized the roughly 120-subject validation cohort, to which the donors belonged. Clones were sequenced by immunoSEQ multiplex PCR, and TCRdb holds only the in-frame ones, with some missing. Of over 85,000 clones listed, about 92% were seen once; the top ten hold 1.9%. This receptor was identified in a woman aged 18-30 years in good health and CMV-seronegative. This chain uses TRBV19 with TRBJ1-5, with 7 bases fitting TRBD1. Material for sequencing was PBMCs. CDR3 in DNA: TGTGCCAGTAGTATAGGAGAAGGGGGCGGTTGGCAGCCCCAGCATTTT. Translating it yields CASSIGEGGGWQPQHF.